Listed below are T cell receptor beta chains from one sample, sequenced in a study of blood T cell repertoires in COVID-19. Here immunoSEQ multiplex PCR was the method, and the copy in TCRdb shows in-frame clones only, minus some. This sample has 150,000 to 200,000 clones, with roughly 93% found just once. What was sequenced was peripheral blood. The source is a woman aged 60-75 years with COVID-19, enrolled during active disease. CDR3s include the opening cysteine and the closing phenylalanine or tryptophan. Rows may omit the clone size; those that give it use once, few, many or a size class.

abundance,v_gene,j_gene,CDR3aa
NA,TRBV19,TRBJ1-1,CASSPRTENTEAFF
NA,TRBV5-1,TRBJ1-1,CASSLAGGSNTEAFF
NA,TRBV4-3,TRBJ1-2,CASSPGRSYGYTF
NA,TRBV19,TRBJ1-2,CASSGSYGYTF
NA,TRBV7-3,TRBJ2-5,CASSLIGRASGGQETQYF
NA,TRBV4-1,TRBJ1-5,CASAAGGSYSNQPQHF
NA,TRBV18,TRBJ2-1,CASSPAALYNEQFF
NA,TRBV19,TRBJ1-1,CASSIVGDTEAFF
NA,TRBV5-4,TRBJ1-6,CASSLAPGGNSPLHF
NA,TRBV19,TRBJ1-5,CASSRQGLISNQPQHF
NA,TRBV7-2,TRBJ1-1,CASSAHGGRTNTEAFF
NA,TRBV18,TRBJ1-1,CASSHDGLENQAFF
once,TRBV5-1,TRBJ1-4,CASSSTGGAATNEKLFF
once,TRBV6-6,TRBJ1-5,CASSRIGEAGVPQPQHF
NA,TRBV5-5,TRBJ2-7,CASSPGQGAGEQYF